A selection of T cell receptor beta chains follows, all from one sample in a study of vaccination effects on CD4 cells after COVID-19. Using immunoSEQ multiplex PCR, the repertoire was profiled, and TCRdb retains in-frame clones only, with some absent. The data contain 13,000 or so clones, around two thirds of them singletons. Their antigen targets remain unknown. The sample in question was CD4+ T cells from PBMCs cultured with HCoV-NL63 spike peptides, obtained after COVID-19 vaccination. The source of these receptors is a human donor who had a prior SARS-CoV-2 infection. Both conserved end residues are part of each CDR3. Each record gives: J gene, CDR3 length, V gene, clone size, D gene, CDR3 protein, CDR3 DNA. D genes are given only for firm matches. Not all rows give a size; the values are once, few, many and, for expanded clones, a class.

J gene: TRBJ1-2; CDR3 length: 14; V gene: TRBV3-1/TRBV3-2; clone size: .; D gene: .; CDR3 protein: CASSQRAANYGYTF; CDR3 DNA: TGTGCCAGCAGCCAGCGCGCCGCTAATTATGGCTACACCTTC
J gene: TRBJ1-2; CDR3 length: 12; V gene: TRBV10-3; clone size: .; D gene: .; CDR3 protein: CAISVTDGGYTF; CDR3 DNA: TGTGCCATCAGTGTGACAGACGGGGGCTACACCTTC
J gene: TRBJ1-2; CDR3 length: 14; V gene: TRBV6-5; clone size: .; D gene: TRBD1; CDR3 protein: CASSLKRQGGGYTF; CDR3 DNA: TGTGCCAGCTCCTTAAAACGACAGGGCGGTGGCTACACCTTC
J gene: TRBJ2-7; CDR3 length: 15; V gene: TRBV20-1; clone size: .; D gene: .; CDR3 protein: CSASTYGGDSYEQYF; CDR3 DNA: TGCAGTGCTAGTACCTACGGTGGGGATTCCTACGAGCAGTACTTC
J gene: TRBJ1-2; CDR3 length: 14; V gene: TRBV11-2; clone size: .; D gene: .; CDR3 protein: CASSLDRISYGYTF; CDR3 DNA: TGTGCCAGCAGCTTAGATAGGATTAGCTATGGCTACACCTTC
J gene: TRBJ1-3; CDR3 length: 15; V gene: TRBV5-6; clone size: .; D gene: .; CDR3 protein: CASSKSYVSGNTIYF; CDR3 DNA: TGTGCCAGCAGCAAAAGTTACGTCTCTGGAAACACCATATATTTT
J gene: TRBJ2-1; CDR3 length: 15; V gene: TRBV5-4; clone size: .; D gene: TRBD1; CDR3 protein: CASSVPGQGTNEQFF; CDR3 DNA: TGTGCCAGCAGCGTCCCGGGACAGGGGACCAATGAGCAGTTCTTC
J gene: TRBJ1-1; CDR3 length: 16; V gene: TRBV7-9; clone size: .; D gene: .; CDR3 protein: CASSLGHSGGHTEAFF; CDR3 DNA: TGTGCCAGCAGCTTGGGGCATTCCGGGGGCCACACTGAAGCTTTCTTT
J gene: TRBJ2-7; CDR3 length: 16; V gene: TRBV9; clone size: .; D gene: TRBD2; CDR3 protein: CASSVGGGTPPYEQYF; CDR3 DNA: TGTGCCAGCAGCGTAGGGGGAGGGACCCCTCCCTACGAGCAGTACTTC
J gene: TRBJ2-3; CDR3 length: 17; V gene: TRBV2; clone size: .; D gene: .; CDR3 protein: CASSEEVYVVGTDTQYF; CDR3 DNA: TGTGCCAGCAGTGAAGAGGTCTACGTGGTTGGCACAGATACGCAGTATTTT
J gene: TRBJ1-6; CDR3 length: 14; V gene: TRBV5-5; clone size: few; D gene: .; CDR3 protein: CASSLEQGDSPLHF; CDR3 DNA: TGTGCCAGCAGCTTGGAGCAGGGAGATTCACCCCTCCACTTT
J gene: TRBJ2-7; CDR3 length: 17; V gene: TRBV18; clone size: few; D gene: .; CDR3 protein: CASSASPSYSLSYEQYF; CDR3 DNA: TGTGCCAGCTCAGCTTCCCCCTCCTATAGCCTCTCCTACGAGCAGTACTTC
J gene: TRBJ2-6; CDR3 length: 17; V gene: TRBV3-1/TRBV3-2; clone size: .; D gene: .; CDR3 protein: CASTRGFGNSGANVLTF; CDR3 DNA: TGTGCCAGCACCCGAGGCTTCGGGAATTCTGGGGCCAACGTCCTGACTTTC
J gene: TRBJ1-6; CDR3 length: 15; V gene: TRBV3-1/TRBV3-2; clone size: .; D gene: TRBD1; CDR3 protein: CASSQWTGGNSPLHF; CDR3 DNA: TGTGCCAGCAGCCAATGGACAGGGGGCAATTCACCCCTCCACTTT
J gene: TRBJ2-1; CDR3 length: 14; V gene: TRBV6-2/TRBV6-3; clone size: .; D gene: .; CDR3 protein: CASSYQTGLNEQFF; CDR3 DNA: TGTGCCAGCAGTTACCAAACAGGGTTGAATGAGCAGTTCTTC
J gene: TRBJ1-2; CDR3 length: 16; V gene: TRBV3-1/TRBV3-2; clone size: .; D gene: .; CDR3 protein: CASSRETGSYNYGYTF; CDR3 DNA: TGTGCCAGCAGCCGAGAGACCGGGTCCTATAACTATGGCTACACCTTC
J gene: TRBJ2-3; CDR3 length: 14; V gene: TRBV7-3; clone size: .; D gene: .; CDR3 protein: CASSLNSMPDTQYF; CDR3 DNA: TGTGCCAGCAGCTTAAATAGTATGCCCGATACGCAGTATTTT
J gene: TRBJ2-7; CDR3 length: 15; V gene: TRBV4-2; clone size: .; D gene: .; CDR3 protein: CASRGSAQGIYEQYF; CDR3 DNA: TGTGCCAGCAGGGGATCGGCACAGGGAATCTACGAGCAGTACTTC
J gene: TRBJ2-7; CDR3 length: 12; V gene: TRBV28; clone size: .; D gene: .; CDR3 protein: CASSPPGYEQYF; CDR3 DNA: TGTGCCAGCAGTCCACCGGGGTACGAGCAGTACTTC
J gene: TRBJ1-4; CDR3 length: 13; V gene: TRBV2; clone size: once; D gene: .; CDR3 protein: CASIRDVNEKLFF; CDR3 DNA: TGTGCCAGCATCCGGGACGTTAATGAAAAACTGTTTTTT
J gene: TRBJ1-2; CDR3 length: 15; V gene: TRBV6-5; clone size: .; D gene: .; CDR3 protein: CASSYGHTLGYGYTF; CDR3 DNA: TGTGCCAGCAGTTACGGGCACACCCTAGGCTATGGCTACACCTTC
J gene: TRBJ2-3; CDR3 length: 15; V gene: TRBV30; clone size: .; D gene: .; CDR3 protein: CAWGRLTPNADTQYF; CDR3 DNA: TGTGCCTGGGGGAGACTGACGCCGAACGCAGATACGCAGTATTTT
J gene: TRBJ2-1; CDR3 length: 15; V gene: TRBV7-6; clone size: few; D gene: TRBD2; CDR3 protein: CASSLAASGDNEQFF; CDR3 DNA: TGTGCCAGCAGCTTAGCGGCTAGCGGGGACAATGAGCAGTTCTTC
J gene: TRBJ2-7; CDR3 length: 16; V gene: TRBV4-2; clone size: .; D gene: TRBD2; CDR3 protein: CASSQEPSGREYEQYF; CDR3 DNA: TGTGCCAGCAGCCAAGAGCCAAGCGGGAGGGAATACGAGCAGTACTTC
J gene: TRBJ1-6; CDR3 length: 16; V gene: TRBV28; clone size: .; D gene: .; CDR3 protein: CASSKPAGPYNSPLHF; CDR3 DNA: TGTGCCAGCAGTAAACCAGCAGGGCCCTATAATTCACCCCTCCACTTT
J gene: TRBJ1-2; CDR3 length: 20; V gene: TRBV18; clone size: .; D gene: TRBD1; CDR3 protein: CASSPLSIFIGDRAGYGYTF; CDR3 DNA: TGTGCCAGCTCACCACTCTCTATCTTTATCGGAGACAGGGCTGGCTATGGCTACACCTTC
J gene: TRBJ1-2; CDR3 length: 12; V gene: TRBV28; clone size: once; D gene: .; CDR3 protein: CASSPALYGYTF; CDR3 DNA: TGTGCCAGCAGTCCCGCCCTTTATGGCTACACCTTC
J gene: TRBJ2-1; CDR3 length: 20; V gene: TRBV2; clone size: once; D gene: .; CDR3 protein: CASSEVGVSAIWLQYNEQFF; CDR3 DNA: TGTGCCAGCAGTGAAGTAGGTGTGTCGGCTATCTGGTTACAGTACAATGAGCAGTTCTTC
J gene: TRBJ2-3; CDR3 length: 14; V gene: TRBV6-5; clone size: .; D gene: .; CDR3 protein: CASSLLDITDTQYF; CDR3 DNA: TGTGCCAGCAGCCTACTAGATATCACAGATACGCAGTATTTT
J gene: TRBJ2-3; CDR3 length: 17; V gene: TRBV18; clone size: .; D gene: .; CDR3 protein: CASSPRKGTGATDTQYF; CDR3 DNA: TGTGCCAGCTCACCCCGGAAGGGAACAGGAGCCACAGATACGCAGTATTTT
J gene: TRBJ2-1; CDR3 length: 13; V gene: TRBV27; clone size: .; D gene: .; CDR3 protein: CASRDFSNNEQFF; CDR3 DNA: TGTGCCAGCCGGGACTTCTCCAACAATGAGCAGTTCTTC
J gene: TRBJ2-7; CDR3 length: 16; V gene: TRBV9; clone size: .; D gene: TRBD2; CDR3 protein: CASSSHSGTSLYEQYF; CDR3 DNA: TGTGCCAGCAGCTCCCACTCCGGGACTAGCCTCTACGAGCAGTACTTC
J gene: TRBJ1-1; CDR3 length: 15; V gene: TRBV9; clone size: .; D gene: .; CDR3 protein: CANGGFSPRGTEAFF; CDR3 DNA: TGTGCCAACGGGGGATTTAGCCCTCGGGGCACTGAAGCTTTCTTT
J gene: TRBJ2-2; CDR3 length: 17; V gene: TRBV9; clone size: few; D gene: .; CDR3 protein: CASSVGVSSVRTGELFF; CDR3 DNA: TGTGCCAGCAGCGTAGGAGTCTCTAGTGTTAGGACCGGGGAGCTGTTTTTT
J gene: TRBJ2-1; CDR3 length: 16; V gene: TRBV5-4; clone size: .; D gene: TRBD2; CDR3 protein: CASSLAGSGGPDEQFF; CDR3 DNA: TGTGCCAGCAGCTTGGCCGGGTCGGGGGGGCCCGATGAGCAGTTCTTC
J gene: TRBJ1-5; CDR3 length: 14; V gene: TRBV3-1/TRBV3-2; clone size: .; D gene: .; CDR3 protein: CASSQVMGNQPQHF; CDR3 DNA: TGTGCCAGCAGCCAAGTGATGGGTAACCAGCCCCAGCATTTT
J gene: TRBJ2-7; CDR3 length: 14; V gene: TRBV2; clone size: .; D gene: .; CDR3 protein: CASRVGGPTYEQYF; CDR3 DNA: TGTGCCAGCAGGGTTGGAGGACCGACCTACGAGCAGTACTTC
J gene: TRBJ1-1; CDR3 length: 14; V gene: TRBV27; clone size: .; D gene: .; CDR3 protein: CASSSGEVWTEAFF; CDR3 DNA: TGTGCCAGCAGTTCAGGGGAGGTGTGGACTGAAGCTTTCTTT
J gene: TRBJ2-2; CDR3 length: 14; V gene: TRBV9; clone size: few; D gene: .; CDR3 protein: CASSVAFWAGELFF; CDR3 DNA: TGTGCCAGCAGCGTAGCCTTTTGGGCCGGGGAGCTGTTTTTT
J gene: TRBJ2-5; CDR3 length: 15; V gene: TRBV7-2; clone size: .; D gene: .; CDR3 protein: CASSLVYGGWETQYF; CDR3 DNA: TGTGCCAGCAGCTTAGTGTATGGGGGTTGGGAGACCCAGTACTTC
J gene: TRBJ2-7; CDR3 length: 12; V gene: TRBV12-5; clone size: few; D gene: .; CDR3 protein: CASGLAGTPIEF; CDR3 DNA: TGTGCTAGTGGTTTGGCAGGGACCCCGATCGAGTTC
J gene: TRBJ2-5; CDR3 length: 11; V gene: TRBV11-2; clone size: .; D gene: .; CDR3 protein: CASSLSETQYF; CDR3 DNA: TGTGCCAGCAGCTTAAGTGAGACCCAGTACTTC